This TCR beta chain was sequenced during a study of T cells in Graves' hyperthyroidism and ophthalmopathy. The table lists this clonotype with many counts. Hyperthyroidism had been newly diagnosed in patients aged 18 to 65, and its duration was under 2 months. The CDR3 is made up of 15 amino acids. CDR1 and CDR2 from the germline V gene are KGHSH and LQKENI. Trimming stripped 2 bases from V and 5 bases from J, with 15 bases between. Amplified regions were TCR beta CDR3 sequences from RNA transcripts. TCR CDR3 underwent first-round RT-PCR with the HTBI primer set. TCRdb used MiXCR to reprocess the multiplex PCR reads, holding one entry per CDR3 protein. The repertoire has under 350,000 distinct CDR3 sequences, approximately 22% of them found once; the top ten carry around 48%.

The TCR comes from a woman aged 50 to 65 with Graves' hyperthyroidism. Input material: blood. The chain recombines TRBV18 with TRBJ1-1; no clear D gene. Written as DNA, the CDR3 is TGTGCCAGCTCACCATTTGGGTTAGTAGCGACTGAAGCTTTCTTT. Protein sequence: CASSPFGLVATEAFF.